The clone carrying this T cell receptor (beta chain) was recorded a few times. The sample belongs to a study of blood T cell repertoires in COVID-19. Study details: Samples of COVID-19 (acute and convalescent) were obtained from the United States, Italy and Spain. T cells, B-cell-depleted T cells, or PBMCs supplied cDNA or gDNA.

The assay was immunoSEQ multiplex PCR, and TCRdb's table has in-frame clones only and misses some. The sample carries around 200,000 clones, 85% recorded once. The CDR3 consists of 14 residues. Germline-derived CDR1 and CDR2 are SGHDT and YYEEEE. Between the trimmed V and J ends, which lost 4 bases and 8 bases, there was a span of 18 bases. Source material: PBMCs or T cells enriched from blood (not recorded which). This rearrangement joins TRBV5-6 to TRBJ1-2; D ambiguous. This receptor was identified in a man aged 40-55 years who had recovered from COVID-19. The CDR3 loop is CASSRRLPLVGYTF. In DNA form, the CDR3 reads TGTGCCAGCAGCAGACGACTGCCCCTAGTAGGCTACACCTTC.